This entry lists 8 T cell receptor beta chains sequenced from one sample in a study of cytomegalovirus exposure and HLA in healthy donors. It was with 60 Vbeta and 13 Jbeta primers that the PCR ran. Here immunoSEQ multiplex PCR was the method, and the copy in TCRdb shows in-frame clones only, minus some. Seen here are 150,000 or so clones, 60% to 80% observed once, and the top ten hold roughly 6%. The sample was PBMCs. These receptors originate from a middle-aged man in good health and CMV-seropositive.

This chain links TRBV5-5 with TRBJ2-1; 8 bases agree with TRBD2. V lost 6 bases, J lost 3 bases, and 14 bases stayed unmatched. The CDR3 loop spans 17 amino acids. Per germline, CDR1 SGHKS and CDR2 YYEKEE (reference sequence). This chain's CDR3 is CASTPLATSGGYNEQFF. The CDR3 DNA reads TGTGCCAGCACACCCTTGGCAACTAGCGGAGGCTACAATGAGCAGTTCTTC.

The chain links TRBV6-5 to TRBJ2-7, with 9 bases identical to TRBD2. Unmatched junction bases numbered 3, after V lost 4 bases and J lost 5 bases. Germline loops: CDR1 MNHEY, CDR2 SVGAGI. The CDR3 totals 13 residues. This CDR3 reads CASSSSGRHEQYF. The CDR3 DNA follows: TGTGCCAGCAGTTCCAGCGGGAGGCACGAGCAGTACTTC.

In DNA form, the CDR3 reads TGTGCCAGCAGTTCCGGGACAGGGGTGGGTGTGCAGTACTTC. Amino acid sequence: CASSSGTGVGVQYF. The V gene is TRBV6-5, the J gene TRBJ2-7; 10 bases match TRBD1. Germline lookup yields CDR1 MNHEY and CDR2 SVGAGI. After removal of 4 bases from V and 9 bases from J, the junction contained 9 bases not matched to a gene. The CDR3 runs to 14 residues.

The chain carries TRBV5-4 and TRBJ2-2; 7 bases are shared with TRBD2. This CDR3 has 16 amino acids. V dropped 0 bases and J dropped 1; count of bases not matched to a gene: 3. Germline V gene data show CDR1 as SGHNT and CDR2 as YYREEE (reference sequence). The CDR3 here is CASSLGGGLNTGELFF. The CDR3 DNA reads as TGTGCCAGCAGCTTGGGGGGAGGGTTGAACACCGGGGAGCTGTTTTTT.

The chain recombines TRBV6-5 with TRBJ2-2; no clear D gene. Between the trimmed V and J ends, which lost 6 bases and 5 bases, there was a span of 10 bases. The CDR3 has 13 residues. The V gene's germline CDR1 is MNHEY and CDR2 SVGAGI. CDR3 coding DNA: TGTGCCAGCAGCCAGGTCCCAACCGGGGAGCTGTTTTTT. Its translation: CASSQVPTGELFF.

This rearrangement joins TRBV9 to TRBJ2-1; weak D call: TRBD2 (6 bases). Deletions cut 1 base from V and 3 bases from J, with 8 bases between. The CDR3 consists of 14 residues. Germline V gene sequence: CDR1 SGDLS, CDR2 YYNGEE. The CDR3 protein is CASSVSRDYNEQFF. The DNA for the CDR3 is TGTGCCAGCAGCGTATCGCGGGACTACAATGAGCAGTTCTTC.

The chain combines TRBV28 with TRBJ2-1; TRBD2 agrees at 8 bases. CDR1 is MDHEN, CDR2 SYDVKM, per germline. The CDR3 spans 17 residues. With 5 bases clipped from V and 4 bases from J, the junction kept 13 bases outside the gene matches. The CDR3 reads CASSRSIAGWGYNEQFF. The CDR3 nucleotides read TGTGCCAGCAGTAGAAGCATAGCGGGGTGGGGTTACAATGAGCAGTTCTTC.

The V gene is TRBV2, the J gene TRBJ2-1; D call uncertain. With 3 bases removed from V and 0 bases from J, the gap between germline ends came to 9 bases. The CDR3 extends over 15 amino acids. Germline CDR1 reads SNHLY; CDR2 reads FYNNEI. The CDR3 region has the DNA TGTGCCAGCAGTGAGGAGCGCATCTCCTACAATGAGCAGTTCTTC. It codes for CASSEERISYNEQFF.